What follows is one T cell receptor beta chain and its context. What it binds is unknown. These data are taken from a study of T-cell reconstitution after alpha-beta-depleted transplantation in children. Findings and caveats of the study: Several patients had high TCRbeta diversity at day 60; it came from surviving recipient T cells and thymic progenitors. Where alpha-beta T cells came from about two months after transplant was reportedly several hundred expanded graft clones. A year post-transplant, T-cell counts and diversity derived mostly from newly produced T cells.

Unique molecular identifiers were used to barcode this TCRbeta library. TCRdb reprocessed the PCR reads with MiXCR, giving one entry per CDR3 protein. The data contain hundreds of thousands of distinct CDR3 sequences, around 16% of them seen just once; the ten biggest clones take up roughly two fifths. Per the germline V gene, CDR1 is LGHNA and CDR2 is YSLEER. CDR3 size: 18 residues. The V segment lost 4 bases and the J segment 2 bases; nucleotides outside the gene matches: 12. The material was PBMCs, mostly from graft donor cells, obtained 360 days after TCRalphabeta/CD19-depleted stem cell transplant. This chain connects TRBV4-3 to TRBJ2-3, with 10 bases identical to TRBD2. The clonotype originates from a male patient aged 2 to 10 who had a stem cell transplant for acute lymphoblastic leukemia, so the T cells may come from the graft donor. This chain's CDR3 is CASSLWSPLAGATDTQYF. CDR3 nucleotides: TGCGCCAGCAGCCTATGGAGCCCCCTAGCGGGAGCCACAGATACGCAGTATTTT.